Presented here are 3 T cell receptor beta chains from one specimen sequenced in a study of radiotherapy plus CTLA-4 blockade in lung cancer. Sequencing was performed with immunoSEQ multiplex PCR; in TCRdb, only in-frame clones are kept and a portion is missing. The sample consists of about 93,000 clones, roughly 88% of them appearing once. Here the sequenced sample was peripheral blood, taken from a patient treated with radiotherapy plus ipilimumab. The receptors were sampled from a human donor with non-small cell lung cancer that progressed on radiotherapy plus ipilimumab.

This clone was seen only a few times. The chain is built from TRBV5-4 and TRBJ1-1; no clear D. CDR1 SGHNT and CDR2 YYREEE come from the germline V gene (reference sequence). The V and J ends lost 4 bases and 4 bases respectively, with 11 bases between them. CDR3 length: 13 residues. The CDR3 DNA follows: TGTGCCAGCAGCCTGGACGAGGCCACTGAAGCTTTCTTT. Translation: CASSLDEATEAFF.

The genes are TRBV19 and TRBJ2-1; weak D call: TRBD2 (5 bases). The CDR3 totals 13 residues. Looked up from germline, CDR1 is LNHDA and CDR2 is SQIVND (reference sequence). V lost 8 bases, J lost 4 bases, and 12 bases lay in between. The CDR3 coding sequence is TGTGCCAGTTCTCTTAGCGTTTACAATGAGCAGTTCTTC. Translation gives CASSLSVYNEQFF.

The genes are TRBV9 and TRBJ1-3; D gene unclear. This CDR3 spans 15 amino acids. Germline V gene data show CDR1 as SGDLS and CDR2 as YYNGEE. Trimming stripped 5 bases from V and 0 bases from J, with 12 bases between. CDR3 sequence reads: CASSVGPVSGNTIYF. For the CDR3, the DNA is TGTGCCAGCAGTGTTGGGCCCGTCTCTGGAAACACCATATATTTT.